The rows below give T cell receptor beta chains drawn from one sample of a study of early T cells in non-severe SARS-CoV-2 infection. MiXCR, run by TCRdb on the 5' RACE reads, gives a single entry per CDR3 protein. The sample records around 83,000 distinct CDR3 sequences, about 10% being singletons. The source material was whole blood, sampled at baseline. The receptors were sampled from an adult who was a healthcare worker with PCR-confirmed SARS-CoV-2 infection or an uninfected control (not recorded which). CDR3s include the opening cysteine and the closing phenylalanine or tryptophan. Each record gives: clone size, J gene, V gene, D gene, CDR3 protein, CDR3 DNA. D genes are given only for firm matches. Clone size is given for some rows only: seen once, a few or many times, or a class if the clone is expanded.

many	TRBJ1-4	TRBV28	-	CASSLRGFGYDEKLFF	TGTGCCAGCAGTTTAAGAGGGTTTGGTTACGATGAAAAACTGTTTTTT
many	TRBJ2-4	TRBV24-1	-	CATSDRGFGIQYF	TGTGCCACCAGTGATAGGGGGTTCGGCATTCAGTACTTC
-	TRBJ2-1	TRBV3-1	TRBD2	CASSQDWGGEYNEQFF	TGTGCCAGCAGCCAAGACTGGGGAGGGGAATACAATGAGCAGTTCTTC
few	TRBJ2-1	TRBV5-6	-	CASSLARGRSSYNEQFF	TGTGCCAGCAGCTTGGCCAGGGGCCGGAGCTCCTACAATGAGCAGTTCTTC
many	TRBJ2-2	TRBV20-1	TRBD2	CSATAGGAGELFF	TGCAGTGCTACGGCGGGAGGGGCCGGGGAGCTGTTTTTT
few	TRBJ2-3	TRBV5-1	-	CASSFVEGDTQYF	TGCGCCAGCAGCTTCGTGGAAGGAGATACGCAGTATTTT
many	TRBJ1-3	TRBV6-1	-	CASITANGNTIYF	TGTGCCAGTATTACAGCGAATGGAAACACCATATATTTT
few	TRBJ2-7	TRBV2	TRBD2	CASSGGGRVSYEQYF	TGTGCCAGCAGTGGTGGCGGGAGAGTGTCCTACGAGCAGTACTTC
-	TRBJ2-1	TRBV7-9	TRBD2	CASSPTIPGLAGEGQFF	TGTGCCAGCAGCCCGACCATCCCTGGACTAGCGGGGGAGGGGCAGTTCTTC
many	TRBJ2-3	TRBV28	-	CASSPKALSRTDTQYF	TGTGCCAGCAGTCCCAAGGCTCTCTCGAGAACAGATACGCAGTATTTT
few	TRBJ2-1	TRBV7-6	-	CASSPPGASSEQFF	TGTGCCAGCAGTCCCCCCGGGGCCAGCAGTGAGCAGTTCTTC
-	TRBJ2-1	TRBV2	-	CASNSGSPSYNEQFF	TGTGCCAGCAACTCCGGCTCTCCTTCCTACAATGAGCAGTTCTTC
-	TRBJ2-7	TRBV5-4	TRBD2	CASSFAGTSGEQYF	TGTGCCAGCAGCTTCGCCGGGACTAGCGGCGAGCAGTACTTC
few	TRBJ2-5	TRBV2	TRBD1	CASSERDRVSVETQYF	TGTGCCAGCAGTGAGCGGGACAGGGTGTCGGTAGAGACCCAGTACTTC
few	TRBJ2-7	TRBV4-1	TRBD2	CASSQDPPLAGLSYEQYF	TGCGCCAGCAGCCAAGACCCCCCACTAGCGGGCCTCTCCTACGAGCAGTACTTC
-	TRBJ2-2	TRBV29-1	TRBD1	CSVRTRTGGTGELFF	TGCAGCGTCCGCACCCGGACAGGGGGTACCGGGGAGCTGTTTTTT
many	TRBJ2-1	TRBV4-2	TRBD2	CASSQDIGGRAGNEQFF	TGTGCCAGCAGCCAAGATATCGGCGGGAGGGCCGGCAATGAGCAGTTCTTC
-	TRBJ1-1	TRBV7-8	-	CASSLERTEAFF	TGTGCCAGCAGCTTAGAGCGGACTGAAGCTTTCTTT
many	TRBJ2-5	TRBV5-1	TRBD1	CASSGGTGGYQETQYF	TGCGCCAGCAGCGGAGGGACAGGGGGTTACCAAGAGACCCAGTACTTC
-	TRBJ2-1	TRBV3-1	TRBD2	CASSLGTSGRNEQFF	TGTGCCAGCAGCCTAGGGACTAGCGGGAGGAATGAGCAGTTCTTC
-	TRBJ1-2	TRBV9	-	CASSVAGGDYGYTF	TGTGCCAGCAGCGTAGCGGGGGGGGACTATGGCTACACCTTC
-	TRBJ2-2	TRBV11-2	-	CASSLGLGANSGELFF	TGTGCCAGCAGCTTAGGCCTGGGGGCCAACAGCGGGGAGCTGTTTTTT
-	TRBJ1-2	TRBV5-1	TRBD1	CASSLIGTDYGYTF	TGCGCCAGCAGTCTTATCGGGACAGACTATGGCTACACCTTC
few	TRBJ2-1	TRBV20-1	TRBD2	CSAQGERGALVDEQFF	TGCAGTGCTCAGGGAGAGCGGGGGGCTTTAGTCGATGAGCAGTTCTTC
many	TRBJ2-2	TRBV6-1	-	CASSEWGSPGELFF	TGTGCCAGCAGTGAATGGGGATCACCCGGGGAGCTGTTTTTT
-	TRBJ2-3	TRBV20-1	-	CSAVSWRVTDTQYF	TGCAGTGCTGTCTCTTGGCGGGTCACAGATACGCAGTATTTT
few	TRBJ2-5	TRBV5-1	TRBD2	CASSWSGRAKTQYF	TGCGCCAGCAGCTGGAGCGGGAGGGCGAAGACCCAGTACTTC
many	TRBJ2-6	TRBV28	-	CASRMTGGANVLTF	TGTGCCAGCAGGATGACAGGAGGGGCCAACGTCCTGACTTTC
-	TRBJ2-7	TRBV28	-	CASSQLAGVQYF	TGTGCCAGCAGCCAGCTTGCGGGCGTGCAGTACTTC
many	TRBJ2-7	TRBV30	-	CAWNYYDYEQYF	TGTGCCTGGAACTACTATGACTACGAGCAGTACTTC
-	TRBJ2-5	TRBV7-7	-	CASSLGAGASETQYF	TGTGCCAGCAGCTTGGGGGCGGGAGCGAGCGAGACCCAGTACTTC
-	TRBJ2-7	TRBV9	TRBD2	CASSAGLAGEDFSYEQYF	TGTGCCAGCAGCGCAGGACTAGCGGGAGAGGATTTCTCCTACGAGCAGTACTTC
-	TRBJ2-7	TRBV28	-	CASSPPRPYEQYF	TGTGCCAGCAGCCCCCCTAGGCCCTACGAGCAGTACTTC
once	TRBJ1-1	TRBV14	-	CASSPPGLGEAFF	TGTGCCAGCAGCCCCCCAGGGCTGGGTGAAGCTTTCTTT
-	TRBJ2-3	TRBV13	-	CASSSRRTENGDTQYF	TGTGCCAGCAGCTCGCGGAGGACGGAAAACGGAGATACGCAGTATTTT
-	TRBJ2-7	TRBV5-1	TRBD2	CASSSLAGTSYEQYF	TGCGCCAGCAGCTCCTTAGCGGGCACTTCCTACGAGCAGTACTTC
-	TRBJ1-1	TRBV20-1	-	CSASPKRTEAFF	TGCAGTGCTAGCCCTAAACGGACTGAAGCTTTCTTT
-	TRBJ1-6	TRBV28	-	CASRGASEGRNSPLHF	TGTGCCAGCAGGGGGGCTTCGGAGGGAAGGAATTCACCCCTCCACTTT
many	TRBJ2-5	TRBV5-1	-	CASSLASSSSPETQYF	TGCGCCAGCAGCTTGGCGTCGTCATCATCCCCAGAGACCCAGTACTTC
-	TRBJ2-1	TRBV10-2	TRBD1	CASSEGDREQGNEQFF	TGCGCCAGCAGTGAAGGGGACAGGGAGCAAGGCAATGAGCAGTTCTTC
many	TRBJ2-5	TRBV15	-	CATSRGTPTMETQYF	TGTGCCACCAGCAGAGGGACTCCCACCATGGAGACCCAGTACTTC
many	TRBJ1-2	TRBV19	-	CASSNIGESTGYGYTF	TGTGCCAGTAGTAACATCGGGGAATCGACTGGATATGGCTACACCTTC
-	TRBJ2-3	TRBV27	-	CASSLWVADTQYF	TGTGCCAGCAGTTTATGGGTGGCAGATACGCAGTATTTT
-	TRBJ2-1	TRBV25-1	TRBD2	CASSRSGLPRWNEQFF	TGTGCCAGCAGTCGGTCGGGACTACCACGATGGAATGAGCAGTTCTTC
many	TRBJ2-7	TRBV25-1	TRBD1	CASTGTGPYEQYF	TGTGCCAGCACCGGGACAGGGCCCTACGAGCAGTACTTC
few	TRBJ2-1	TRBV5-1	-	CASSSHGLEYNEQFF	TGCGCCAGCAGCTCGCACGGGCTAGAATACAATGAGCAGTTCTTC
few	TRBJ2-3	TRBV28	TRBD1	CASSSRTGGADTQYF	TGTGCCAGCAGTTCCCGGACAGGGGGCGCAGATACGCAGTATTTT
-	TRBJ1-1	TRBV6-6	TRBD1	CASRGTGVTEAFF	TGTGCCAGCCGGGGGACAGGGGTGACTGAAGCTTTCTTT
many	TRBJ2-5	TRBV27	-	CASSRDSEETQYF	TGTGCCAGCAGCCGTGACTCCGAAGAGACCCAGTACTTC
-	TRBJ1-1	TRBV7-2	-	CASSLAPYTEAFF	TGTGCCAGCAGCTTAGCGCCGTACACTGAAGCTTTCTTT
-	TRBJ2-7	TRBV9	TRBD2	CASSVASGAGEQYF	TGTGCCAGCAGCGTAGCTAGCGGAGCGGGCGAGCAGTACTTC
many	TRBJ2-2	TRBV4-1	TRBD2	CASSLTAGGGTGELFF	TGCGCCAGCAGCCTGACGGCGGGAGGGGGGACCGGGGAGCTGTTTTTT
-	TRBJ2-3	TRBV29-1	TRBD2	CSSRLAGSDTQYF	TGCAGTTCAAGGCTAGCGGGTTCAGATACGCAGTATTTT
-	TRBJ1-5	TRBV27	-	CASSFRVNQPQHF	TGTGCCAGCAGTTTTAGGGTAAATCAGCCCCAGCATTTT
-	TRBJ1-6	TRBV2	TRBD1	CASRSRDSSRSPLHF	TGTGCCAGCAGATCTAGGGACAGCTCCCGTTCACCCCTCCACTTT
many	TRBJ2-7	TRBV27	TRBD2	CASSVLAGGRMNEQYF	TGTGCCAGCAGTGTACTAGCGGGAGGCCGCATGAACGAGCAGTACTTC
many	TRBJ1-4	TRBV4-1	TRBD1	CASSQVQGKLFF	TGCGCCAGCAGCCAGGTACAGGGGAAACTGTTTTTT
-	TRBJ2-2	TRBV7-9	-	CASSLISGNTGELFF	TGTGCCAGCAGCTTGATTAGCGGGAACACCGGGGAGCTGTTTTTT